The 9 T cell receptor beta chains reported below all come from one sample, sequenced in a study of human T cells and chemical hapten exposure. Time point: patch test 2, 6 weeks after DPC sensitization. Treatment specified: therapeutic diphenylcyclopropenone sensitization with weekly scalp DPC. TCRdb reprocessed the RACE reads with MiXCR, giving one entry per CDR3 protein. The sample has 65,000 to 100,000 distinct CDR3 sequences; 6.6% are singletons. This material consisted of whole blood, taken in connection with sensitization to the hapten diphenylcyclopropenone (DPC). These receptors were collected from a woman in her 30s with alopecia areata. Some clones in this sample may be carry-over from other donors' samples.

There are a few counts of this clonotype. The rearrangement joins TRBV19 to TRBJ2-7; D unresolved. Trimming removed 6 bases at V and 4 bases at J, with 10 bases between. This CDR3 region has 12 residues. Per the germline V gene, CDR1 is LNHDA and CDR2 is SQIVND (reference sequence). The CDR3 region is CASRGPGYEQYF. DNA of the CDR3: TGTGCCAGTAGGGGCCCCGGATACGAGCAGTACTTC.

Note on this clonotype: A much larger clone is a single base away; this may be a read error. The V and J genes are TRBV5-1 and TRBJ2-3, with D perhaps matching TRBD1 (6 bases). V dropped 1 base and J dropped 2 bases, with 11 bases sitting between them. CDR3 size: 15 residues. The germline V gene has CDR1 SGHRS and CDR2 YFSETQ. CDR3 in amino acids: CASSLYREPTDTQYF. CDR3 DNA: TGCGCCAGCAGCTTGTACAGGGAACCCACAGATACGCAGTATTTT. The full variable domain, its missing parts supplied by reference TRBV5-1 and TRBJ2-3, is KAGVTQTPRYLIKTRGQQVTLSCSPISGHRSVSWYQQTPGQGLQFLFEYFSETQRNKGNFPGRFSGRQFSNSRSEMNVSTLELGDSALYLCASSLYREPTDTQYFGPGTRLTVL.

This clonotype occurred many times. The chain employs TRBV5-6 and TRBJ2-3; perhaps TRBD2 as D (5 bases). The CDR3 totals 14 residues. Germline V gene sequence: CDR1 SGHDT, CDR2 YYEEEE. V lost 3 bases to trimming and J lost 0 bases, with 8 bases between them. CDR3 sequence reads: CASSSGLSTDTQYF. Written as DNA, the CDR3 is TGTGCCAGCAGCTCTGGACTTAGCACAGATACGCAGTATTTT.

The table lists this clonotype with a few counts. J is TRBJ1-6 and V is TRBV5-1, with unresolved D. The germline V gene encodes CDR1 SGHRS and CDR2 YFSETQ. The CDR3 totals 13 residues. The ends were cut back, 1 base at V and 5 bases at J, with 4 bases in the middle. The CDR3 sequence: CASSLMDNSPLHF. The CDR3, as DNA: TGCGCCAGCAGCTTGATGGATAATTCACCCCTCCACTTT.

By share of the sample, this clonotype is medium-sized. The chain joins TRBV5-1 to TRBJ2-7; D remains ambiguous. Germline CDR1 SGHRS, CDR2 YFSETQ. Trimming took off 3 bases at V and 2 bases at J, with 9 bases between the two ends. CDR3 size: 13 residues. The CDR3 region has the DNA TGCGCCAGCAGCTCGGACGGAGCCTACGAGCAGTACTTC. Protein sequence: CASSSDGAYEQYF.

This clonotype was seen only a few times. The rearrangement uses TRBV27 and TRBJ1-2, with TRBD1 matching over 8 bases. The germline V gene encodes CDR1 MNHEY and CDR2 SMNVEV (reference sequence). Trimming at V came to 2 bases and at J to 3 bases, leaving 8 bases not matched to a gene. The CDR3 sequence is 16 residues long. CDR3 in amino acids: CASSLARTGHHYGYTF. The CDR3 nucleotides read TGTGCCAGCAGTTTAGCTAGGACAGGGCACCACTATGGCTACACCTTC.

The chain combines TRBV18 with TRBJ2-5; D perhaps matches TRBD2 (5 bases). CDR3 length: 14 amino acids. V lost 0 bases, J lost 5 bases, and 10 bases lay in between. Germline V gives CDR1 KGHSH, CDR2 LQKENI. The CDR3 sequence: CASSPPWSGETQYF. In DNA form, the CDR3 reads TGTGCCAGCTCACCACCTTGGTCGGGGGAGACCCAGTACTTC.

This clonotype was seen ten or more times. The chain recombines TRBV7-3 with TRBJ1-1; D is ambiguous. V was shortened by 0 bases and J by 5 bases, with 13 bases between the two germline ends. The CDR3 length is 15 residues. CDR1 and CDR2 (germline): SGHTA, FQGTGA. CDR3 nucleotide sequence: TGTGCCAGCAGCTTAACACGCGCGGGATCTACTGAAGCTTTCTTT. It translates to CASSLTRAGSTEAFF.

This clonotype was picked up a small number of times. This sequence joins TRBV5-1 and TRBJ2-2; 7 nucleotides align to TRBD1. Germline V CDR1 and CDR2: SGHRS, YFSETQ. The ends lost 2 bases at V and 3 bases at J; junction bases unmatched: 4. CDR3 length: 15 residues. The CDR3 DNA is TGCGCCAGCAGCTTAACAGGACAGGACACCGGGGAGCTGTTTTTT. Encoded protein: CASSLTGQDTGELFF.